This record covers a single T cell receptor (beta chain). The cohort excluded patients with autoimmune disease history or systemic immunosuppression. The CDR3 runs 15 residues. Looked up from germline, CDR1 is SNHLY and CDR2 is FYNNEI. Trimming removed 3 bases from V and 5 bases from J; junction bases left unmatched: 8. The data are from a study of OX40 agonist ivuxolimab in advanced cancers. Clones were sequenced by immunoSEQ multiplex PCR, and TCRdb holds only the in-frame ones, with some missing. The sample contains some 33,000 clones, roughly 83% of which appear only once. Sequencing used CD4+ or CD8+ T cells sorted from blood, obtained in a trial of the OX40 agonist ivuxolimab. The receptor was derived from an adult with an advanced solid tumor such as melanoma, head and neck, liver or kidney cancer. The chain uses TRBV2 and TRBJ2-5; 8 bases are shared with TRBD1. CDR3 sequence (DNA): TGTGCCAGCAGTGAGGCAGGGGGCACGAGTGAGACCCAGTACTTC. Protein sequence: CASSEAGGTSETQYF.